This T cell receptor (beta chain) was captured by sequencing in a study of cytomegalovirus exposure and HLA in healthy donors. The study, taken as a whole, reports: Versus the roughly 700-donor mean, an Asian-associated ancestry cluster reportedly showed fewer N-insertions in a later analysis. An observed cluster of highly shared sequence variants was recorded as a likely sequencing artifact.

Amplification used 60 Vbeta primers and 13 Jbeta primers. The protocol was immunoSEQ multiplex PCR, while the TCRdb copy is restricted to in-frame clones and leaves out a portion. This table has over 95,000 clones, approximately 80% appearing once. With respect to this clone: Antigen: not known.

Trimming took 2 bases from V and 8 from J, leaving 4 bases between them. Germline V gene data show CDR1 as SNHLY and CDR2 as FYNNEI. The CDR3 runs to 11 residues. The sequence came from a female donor in good health and CMV-seronegative. J is TRBJ2-1 and V is TRBV2; D gene uncertain. Sequencing was carried out using PBMCs. This CDR3 is CASSEPDEQFF. The CDR3 DNA follows: TGTGCCAGCAGTGAACCCGATGAGCAGTTCTTC.